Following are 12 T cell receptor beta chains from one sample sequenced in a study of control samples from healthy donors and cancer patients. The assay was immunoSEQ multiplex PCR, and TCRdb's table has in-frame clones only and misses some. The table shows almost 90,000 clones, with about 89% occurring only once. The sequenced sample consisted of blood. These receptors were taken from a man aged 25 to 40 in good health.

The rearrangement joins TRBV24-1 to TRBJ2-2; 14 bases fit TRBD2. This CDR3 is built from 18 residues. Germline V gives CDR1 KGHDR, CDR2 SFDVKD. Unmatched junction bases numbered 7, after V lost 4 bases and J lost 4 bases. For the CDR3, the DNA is TGTGCCACCAGTGAGATGACTAGCGGGGGGGCTCGCACCGGGGAGCTGTTTTTT. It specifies CATSEMTSGGARTGELFF.

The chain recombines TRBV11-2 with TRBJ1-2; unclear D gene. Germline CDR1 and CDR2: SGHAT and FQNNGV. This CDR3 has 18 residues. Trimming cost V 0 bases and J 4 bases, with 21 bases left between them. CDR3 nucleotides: TGTGCCAGCAGCTTAGATGATTTTTCGGGGAAAACTAGCTATGGCTACACCTTC. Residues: CASSLDDFSGKTSYGYTF.

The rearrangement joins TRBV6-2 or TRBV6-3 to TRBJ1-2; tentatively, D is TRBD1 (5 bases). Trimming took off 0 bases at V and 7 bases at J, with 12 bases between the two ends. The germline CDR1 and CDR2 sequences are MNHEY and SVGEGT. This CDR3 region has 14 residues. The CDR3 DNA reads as TGTGCCAGCAGTTACTCGACCAGGGTTGGTGGCTACACCTTC. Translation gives CASSYSTRVGGYTF.

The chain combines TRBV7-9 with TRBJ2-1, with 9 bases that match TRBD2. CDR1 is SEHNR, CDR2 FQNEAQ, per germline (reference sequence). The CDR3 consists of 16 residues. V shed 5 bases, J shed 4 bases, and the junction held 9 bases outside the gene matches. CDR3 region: CASSNYERGVYNEQFF. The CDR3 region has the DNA TGTGCCAGCAGCAACTATGAGCGGGGGGTTTACAATGAGCAGTTCTTC.

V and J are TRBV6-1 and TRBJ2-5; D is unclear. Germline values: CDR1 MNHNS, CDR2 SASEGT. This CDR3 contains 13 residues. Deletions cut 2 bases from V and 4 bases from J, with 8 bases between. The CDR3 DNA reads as TGTGCCAGCAGTGAATCAGGTAGAGAGACCCAGTACTTC. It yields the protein CASSESGRETQYF.

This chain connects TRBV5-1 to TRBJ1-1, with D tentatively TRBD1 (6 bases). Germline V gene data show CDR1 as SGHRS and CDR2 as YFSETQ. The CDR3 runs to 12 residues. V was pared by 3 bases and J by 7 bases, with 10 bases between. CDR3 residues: CASSWNRDEAFF. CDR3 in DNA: TGCGCCAGCAGCTGGAACAGGGATGAAGCTTTCTTT.

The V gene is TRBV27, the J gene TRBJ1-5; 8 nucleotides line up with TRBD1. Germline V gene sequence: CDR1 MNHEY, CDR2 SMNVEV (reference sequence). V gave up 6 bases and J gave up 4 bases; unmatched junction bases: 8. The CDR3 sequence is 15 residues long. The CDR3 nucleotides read TGTGCCAGCAGCTCCATGGACAGGGATAATCAGCCCCAGCATTTT. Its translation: CASSSMDRDNQPQHF.

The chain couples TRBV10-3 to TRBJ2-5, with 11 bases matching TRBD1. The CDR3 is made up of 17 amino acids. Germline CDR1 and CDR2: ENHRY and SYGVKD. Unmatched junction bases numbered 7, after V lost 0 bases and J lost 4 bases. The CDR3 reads CAISESGQGAKVETQYF. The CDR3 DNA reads TGTGCCATCAGTGAGTCCGGACAGGGGGCGAAGGTAGAGACCCAGTACTTC.

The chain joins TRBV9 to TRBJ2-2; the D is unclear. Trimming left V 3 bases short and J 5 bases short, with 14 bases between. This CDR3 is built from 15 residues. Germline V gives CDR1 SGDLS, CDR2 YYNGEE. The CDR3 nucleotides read TGTGCCAGCAGCGCCCCGGGCCCTAGTACCGGGGAGCTGTTTTTT. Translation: CASSAPGPSTGELFF.

Here the CDR3 reads CSVVGAGGGTDTQYF. CDR3 nucleotide sequence: TGCAGCGTTGTTGGGGCAGGCGGGGGCACAGATACGCAGTATTTT. The chain links TRBV29-1 to TRBJ2-3, with a possible D match to TRBD2 (6 bases). CDR1 is SQVTM, CDR2 ANQGSEA, per germline. Trimming removed 4 bases at V and 1 base at J, with 15 bases between. This CDR3 has 15 amino acids.

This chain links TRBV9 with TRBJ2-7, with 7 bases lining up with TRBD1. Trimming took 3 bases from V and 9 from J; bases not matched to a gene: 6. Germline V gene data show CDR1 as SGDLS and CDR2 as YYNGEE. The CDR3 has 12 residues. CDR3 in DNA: TGTGCCAGCAGCGGGCGGACAGGCGTGCAGTACGTC. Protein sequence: CASSGRTGVQYV.

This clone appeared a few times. The CDR3 loop is CASSIVIGLGTGVQPQHF. The CDR3 DNA reads as TGTGCCAGTAGTATCGTGATTGGTCTAGGGACAGGGGTTCAGCCCCAGCATTTT. V is TRBV19 and J is TRBJ1-5; 10 nucleotides line up with TRBD1. The CDR3 has 18 amino acids. The V gene's germline CDR1 is LNHDA and CDR2 SQIVND (reference sequence). V shed 3 bases, J shed 6 bases, and the junction held 14 bases outside the gene matches.